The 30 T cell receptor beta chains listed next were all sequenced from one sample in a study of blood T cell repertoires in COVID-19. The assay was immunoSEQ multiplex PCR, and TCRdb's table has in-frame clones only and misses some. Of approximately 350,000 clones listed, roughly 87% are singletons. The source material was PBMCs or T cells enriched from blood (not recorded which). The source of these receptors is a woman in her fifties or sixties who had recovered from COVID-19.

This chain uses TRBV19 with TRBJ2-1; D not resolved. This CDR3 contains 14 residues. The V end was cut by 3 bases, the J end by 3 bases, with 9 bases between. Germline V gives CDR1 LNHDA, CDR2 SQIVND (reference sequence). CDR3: CASSMETYYNEQFF. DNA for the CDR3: TGTGCCAGTAGTATGGAGACCTACTACAATGAGCAGTTCTTC.

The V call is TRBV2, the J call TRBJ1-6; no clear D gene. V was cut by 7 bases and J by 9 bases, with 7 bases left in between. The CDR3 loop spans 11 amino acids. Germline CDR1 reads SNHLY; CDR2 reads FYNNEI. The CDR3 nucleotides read TGTGCCAGCACTCTTTTTTCACCCCTCCACTTT. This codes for CASTLFSPLHF.

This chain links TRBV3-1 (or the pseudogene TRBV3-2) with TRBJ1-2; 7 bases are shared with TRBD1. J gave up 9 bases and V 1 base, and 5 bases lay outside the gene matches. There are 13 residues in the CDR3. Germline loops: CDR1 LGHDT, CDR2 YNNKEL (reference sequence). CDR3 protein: CASSQGQGSSYTF. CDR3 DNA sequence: TGTGCCAGCAGCCAAGGACAGGGATCGAGCTACACCTTC.

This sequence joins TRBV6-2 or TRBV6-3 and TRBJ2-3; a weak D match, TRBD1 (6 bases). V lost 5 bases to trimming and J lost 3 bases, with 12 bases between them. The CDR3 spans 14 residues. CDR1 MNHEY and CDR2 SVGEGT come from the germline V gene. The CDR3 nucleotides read TGTGCCAGCAGTACCCTCAGGGGAACAGATACGCAGTATTTT. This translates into CASSTLRGTDTQYF.

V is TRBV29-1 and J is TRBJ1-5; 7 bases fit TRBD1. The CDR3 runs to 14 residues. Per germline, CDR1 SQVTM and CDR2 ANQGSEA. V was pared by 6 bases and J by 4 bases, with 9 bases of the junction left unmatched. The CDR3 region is CSVTTGQRNQPQHF. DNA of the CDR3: TGCAGCGTCACGACAGGGCAGCGGAATCAGCCCCAGCATTTT.

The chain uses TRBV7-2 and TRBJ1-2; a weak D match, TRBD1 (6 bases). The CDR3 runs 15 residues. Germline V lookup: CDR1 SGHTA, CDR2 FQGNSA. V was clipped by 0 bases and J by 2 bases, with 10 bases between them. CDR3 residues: CASSLALTGNYGYTF. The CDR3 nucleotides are TGTGCCAGCAGCTTAGCACTGACAGGAAACTATGGCTACACCTTC.

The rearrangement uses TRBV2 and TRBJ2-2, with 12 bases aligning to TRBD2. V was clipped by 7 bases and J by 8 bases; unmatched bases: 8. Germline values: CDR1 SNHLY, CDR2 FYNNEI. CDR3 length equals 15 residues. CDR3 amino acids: CASTFLAGGFGELFF. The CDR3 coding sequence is TGTGCCAGCACCTTCCTAGCGGGAGGGTTTGGGGAGCTGTTTTTT. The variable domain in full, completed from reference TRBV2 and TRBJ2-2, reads EPEVTQTPSHQVTQMGQEVILRCVPISNHLYFYWYRQILGQKVEFLVSFYNNEISEKSEIFDDQFSVERPDGSNFTLKIRSTKLEDSAMYFCASTFLAGGFGELFFGEGSRLTVL.

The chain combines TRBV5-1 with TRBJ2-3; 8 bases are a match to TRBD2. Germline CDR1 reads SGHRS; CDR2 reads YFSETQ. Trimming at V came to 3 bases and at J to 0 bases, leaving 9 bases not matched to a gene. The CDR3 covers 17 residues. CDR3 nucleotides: TGCGCCAGCAGCTCGGGGGCGGGAGGCACTAGCACAGATACGCAGTATTTT. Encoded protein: CASSSGAGGTSTDTQYF.

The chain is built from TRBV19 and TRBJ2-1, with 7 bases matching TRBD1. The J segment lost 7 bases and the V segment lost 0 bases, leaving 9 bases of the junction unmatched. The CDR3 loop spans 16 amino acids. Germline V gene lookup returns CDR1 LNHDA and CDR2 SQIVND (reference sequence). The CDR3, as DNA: TGTGCCAGTAGTATAGAACGGGCCCACAGGGGAAATGAGCAGTTCTTC. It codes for CASSIERAHRGNEQFF.

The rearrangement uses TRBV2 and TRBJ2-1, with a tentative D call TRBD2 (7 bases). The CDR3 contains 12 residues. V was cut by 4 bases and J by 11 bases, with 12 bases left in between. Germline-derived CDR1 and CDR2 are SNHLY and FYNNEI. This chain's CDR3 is CASSGGGHKQFF. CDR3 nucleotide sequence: TGTGCCAGCAGTGGGGGGGGCCACAAGCAGTTCTTC.

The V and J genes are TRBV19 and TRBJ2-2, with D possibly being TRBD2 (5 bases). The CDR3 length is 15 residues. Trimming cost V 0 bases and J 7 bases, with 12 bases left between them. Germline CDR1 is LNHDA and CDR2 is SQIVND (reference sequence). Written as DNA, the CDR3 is TGTGCCAGTAGTATAGATCGGGGTATCCGCGGGGAGCTGTTTTTT. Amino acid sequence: CASSIDRGIRGELFF.

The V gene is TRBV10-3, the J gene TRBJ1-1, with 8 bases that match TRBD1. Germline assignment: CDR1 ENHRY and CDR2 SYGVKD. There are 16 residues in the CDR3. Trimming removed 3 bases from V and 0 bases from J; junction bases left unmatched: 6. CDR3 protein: CAISEIDRGMNTEAFF. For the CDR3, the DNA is TGTGCCATCAGTGAAATAGACAGGGGCATGAACACTGAAGCTTTCTTT.

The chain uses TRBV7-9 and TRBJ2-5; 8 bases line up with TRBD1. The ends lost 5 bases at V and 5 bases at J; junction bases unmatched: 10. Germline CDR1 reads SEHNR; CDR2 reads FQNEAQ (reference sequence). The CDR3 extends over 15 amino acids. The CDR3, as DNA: TGTGCCAGCAGCCGTTCAGGGGGCGTTGGGGAGACCCAGTACTTC. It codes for CASSRSGGVGETQYF.

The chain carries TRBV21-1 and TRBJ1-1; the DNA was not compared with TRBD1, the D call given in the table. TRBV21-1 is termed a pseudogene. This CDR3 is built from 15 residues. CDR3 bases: TGTGCCAGCAGCAAAGATTCACAGGTGAACACTGAAGCTTTCTTT. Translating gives CASSKDSQVNTEAFF.

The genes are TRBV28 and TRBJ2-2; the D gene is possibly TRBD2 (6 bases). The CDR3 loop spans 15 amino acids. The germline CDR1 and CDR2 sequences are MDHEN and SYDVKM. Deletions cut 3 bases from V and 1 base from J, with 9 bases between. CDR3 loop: CASSFVGGNTGELFF. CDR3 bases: TGTGCCAGCAGTTTCGTCGGGGGGAACACCGGGGAGCTGTTTTTT.

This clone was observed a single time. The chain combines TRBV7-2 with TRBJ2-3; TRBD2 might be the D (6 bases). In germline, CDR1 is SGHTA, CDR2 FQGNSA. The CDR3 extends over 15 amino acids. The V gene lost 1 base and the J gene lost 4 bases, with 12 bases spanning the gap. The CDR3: CASSLGGGGSDTQYF. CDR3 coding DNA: TGTGCCAGCAGCTTAGGTGGTGGGGGGTCAGATACGCAGTATTTT.

CDR3 in DNA: TGCGCCAGCAGCCAAGACGGAGGAGAGAATCAGCCCCAGCATTTT. Protein sequence: CASSQDGGENQPQHF. This chain links TRBV4-1 with TRBJ1-5; D gene uncertain. V was pared by 0 bases and J by 4 bases, with 10 bases between. This CDR3 has 15 residues. Germline CDR1 and CDR2: MGHRA and YSYEKL.

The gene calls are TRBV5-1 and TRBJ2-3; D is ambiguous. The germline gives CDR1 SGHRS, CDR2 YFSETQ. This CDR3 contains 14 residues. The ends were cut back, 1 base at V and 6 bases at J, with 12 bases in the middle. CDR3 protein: CASSLILPSDTQYF. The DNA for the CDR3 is TGCGCCAGCAGCTTGATTCTCCCCTCGGATACGCAGTATTTT.

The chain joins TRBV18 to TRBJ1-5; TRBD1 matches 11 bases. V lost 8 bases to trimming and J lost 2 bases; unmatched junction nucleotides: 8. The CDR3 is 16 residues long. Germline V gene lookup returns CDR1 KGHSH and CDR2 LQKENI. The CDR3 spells CASAGTGGSGNQPQHF. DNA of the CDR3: TGTGCCAGCGCCGGGACAGGGGGGTCTGGCAATCAGCCCCAGCATTTT.

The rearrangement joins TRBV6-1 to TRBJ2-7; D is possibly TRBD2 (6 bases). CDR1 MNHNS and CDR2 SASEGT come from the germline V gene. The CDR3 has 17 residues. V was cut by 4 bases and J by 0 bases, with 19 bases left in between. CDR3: CASSVTSHRVGSYEQYF. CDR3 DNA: TGTGCCAGCAGTGTTACTAGCCACCGGGTGGGCTCCTACGAGCAGTACTTC.

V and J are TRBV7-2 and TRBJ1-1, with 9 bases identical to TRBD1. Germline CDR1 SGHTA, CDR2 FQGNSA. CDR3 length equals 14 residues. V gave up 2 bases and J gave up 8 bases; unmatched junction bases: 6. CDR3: CASSLTGGALEAFF. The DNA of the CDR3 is TGTGCCAGCAGCTTAACAGGGGGCGCGTTAGAAGCTTTCTTT.

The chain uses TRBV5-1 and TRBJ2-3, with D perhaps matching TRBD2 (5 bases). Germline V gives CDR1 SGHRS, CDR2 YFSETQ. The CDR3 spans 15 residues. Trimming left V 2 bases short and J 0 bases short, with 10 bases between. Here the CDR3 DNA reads TGCGCCAGCAGCTTAGCGGACGCCAGCACAGATACGCAGTATTTT. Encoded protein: CASSLADASTDTQYF.

In DNA, the CDR3 is TGTGCCAGCAGGGTAACAGGGGGCAACGGCTACACCTTC. This sequence encodes CASRVTGGNGYTF. The V gene is TRBV11-3, the J gene TRBJ1-2, with 9 bases identical to TRBD1. The germline gives CDR1 SGHNT, CDR2 YENEEA. V lost 6 bases, J lost 8 bases, and 7 bases stayed unmatched. This CDR3 spans 13 amino acids.

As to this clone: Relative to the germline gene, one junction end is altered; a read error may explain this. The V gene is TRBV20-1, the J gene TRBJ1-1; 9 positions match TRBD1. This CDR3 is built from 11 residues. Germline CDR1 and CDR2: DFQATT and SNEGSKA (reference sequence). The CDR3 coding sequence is TGCAGTGCTAGCGGGGACAGGGAACAAGAGTTT. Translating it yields CSASGDREQEF.

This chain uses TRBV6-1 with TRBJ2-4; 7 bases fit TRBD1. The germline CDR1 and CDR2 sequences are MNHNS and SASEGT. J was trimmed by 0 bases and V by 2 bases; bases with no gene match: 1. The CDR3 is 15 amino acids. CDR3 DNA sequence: TGTGCCAGCAGTGAACAGGGGGTAGCCAAAAACATTCAGTACTTC. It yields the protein CASSEQGVAKNIQYF.

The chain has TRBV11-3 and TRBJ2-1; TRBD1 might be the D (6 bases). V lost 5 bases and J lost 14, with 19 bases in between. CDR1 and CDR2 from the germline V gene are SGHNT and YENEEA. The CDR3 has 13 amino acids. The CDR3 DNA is TGTGCCAGCAGCCCCTCCACAGGGTTGATTGAGTTCTTC. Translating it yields CASSPSTGLIEFF.

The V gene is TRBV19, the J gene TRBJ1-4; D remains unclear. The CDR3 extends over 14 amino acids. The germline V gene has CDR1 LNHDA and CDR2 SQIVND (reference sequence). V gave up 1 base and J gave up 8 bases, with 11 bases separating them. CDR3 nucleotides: TGTGCCAGTAGTATAGTGGTGGGCGCGGAAAAACTGTTTTTT. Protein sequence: CASSIVVGAEKLFF.

As DNA, the CDR3 is TGCAGTGCTAGTTCGGTAAAGCAAGTCTACGAGCAGTACTTC. Translating it yields CSASSVKQVYEQYF. The chain couples TRBV20-1 to TRBJ2-7; unclear D gene. This CDR3 spans 14 amino acids. V lost 3 bases and J 3 bases, leaving 15 bases between the germline ends. Per germline, CDR1 DFQATT and CDR2 SNEGSKA (reference sequence).

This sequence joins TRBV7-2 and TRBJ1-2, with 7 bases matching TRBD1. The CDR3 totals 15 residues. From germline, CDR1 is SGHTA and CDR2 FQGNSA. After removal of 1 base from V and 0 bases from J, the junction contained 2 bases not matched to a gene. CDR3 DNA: TGTGCCAGCAGCTTAGACCAGGGGGCTAACTATGGCTACACCTTC. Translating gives CASSLDQGANYGYTF.

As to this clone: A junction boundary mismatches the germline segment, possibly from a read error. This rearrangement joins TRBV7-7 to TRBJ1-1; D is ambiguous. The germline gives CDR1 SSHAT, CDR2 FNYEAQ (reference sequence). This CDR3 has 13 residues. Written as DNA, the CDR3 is TGTGCTAGCAGCCGGCAGGAGAACACTGAAGCTTTCTTT. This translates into CASSRQENTEAFF.